Listed below are T cell receptor beta chains from one sample, sequenced in a study of shared clonotypes between healthy human individuals. The method was immunoSEQ multiplex PCR; TCRdb's version includes in-frame clones alone and lacks a portion of them. The table lists about 1,800,000 clones, less than 95% of them singletons. Sequenced: naive CD8+ T cells sorted from blood. These receptors all stem from a man between 18 and 35 years old in good health. The CDR3 runs from the conserved cysteine through the conserved F or W. D genes are given only for firm matches. Expanded clones get a size class; other rows say once, few or many, or leave the size out.

>TRBJ2-7|.|TRBV11-1|.
TGTGCCAGCAGCTTAAGCAGACTTTACTACGAGCAGTACTTC
CASSLSRLYYEQYF
>TRBJ2-7|.|TRBV4-3|TRBD1
TGCGCCAGCAGCCCGGGACAGGGGGGGATCTACGAGCAGTACTTC
CASSPGQGGIYEQYF
>TRBJ2-5|once|TRBV7-9|.
TGTGCCAGCAGCGCCCCCGTGGGGTCCGGAGAGACCCAGTACTTC
CASSAPVGSGETQYF
>TRBJ2-2|.|TRBV6-5|TRBD2
TGTGCCAGCAGTTACAGCGGGGAGGGCACCGGGGAGCTGTTTTTT
CASSYSGEGTGELFF
>TRBJ2-7|.|TRBV28|TRBD2
TGTGCCAGCACGGCTAGCGGGAGTGGGGAGCAGTACTTC
CASTASGSGEQYF
>TRBJ2-7|.|TRBV20-1|TRBD2
TGCAGCGGGACTAGCGACTACGAGCAGTACTTC
CSGTSDYEQYF
>TRBJ2-1|.|TRBV7-9|TRBD2
TGTGCCAGCAGCCCGGGACTAGCAGATGAGCAGTTCTTC
CASSPGLADEQFF
>TRBJ2-7|.|TRBV30|TRBD2
TGTGCCTGGAGTCTGGCGGGAGGGCCCTACGAGCAGTACTTC
CAWSLAGGPYEQYF
>TRBJ2-1|.|TRBV6-1|.
TGTGCCAGCAGTATGGGGAGGTTCTCCTACAATGAGCAGTTCTTC
CASSMGRFSYNEQFF
>TRBJ2-7|.|TRBV6-5|TRBD2
TGTGCCAGTTCGGGACTAGCGGGGGTCTACGAGCAGTACTTC
CASSGLAGVYEQYF
>TRBJ2-3|.|TRBV4-3|TRBD2
TGCGCCAGCAGCCAGGAAATAGGGTACAGCGGGGGCACAGATACGCAGTATTTT
CASSQEIGYSGGTDTQYF
>TRBJ1-1|.|TRBV30|.
TGTGCCTGGAGTGACAGTGGGACTGAAGCTTTCTTT
CAWSDSGTEAFF
>TRBJ2-5|.|TRBV5-6|.
TGTGCCACCCAAAGGGGGGGAGAGACCCAGTACTTC
CATQRGGETQYF
>TRBJ2-3|.|TRBV4-1|.
TGCGCCAGCAGCCTTTCCACAGATACGCAGTATTTT
CASSLSTDTQYF
>TRBJ2-1|.|TRBV4-1|.
TGCGCCAGCAGCCAAGAGAGTCGCCCCCATGATGAGCAGTTCTTC
CASSQESRPHDEQFF
>TRBJ2-1|.|TRBV19|TRBD2
TGTGCCAGTAGTATACTGGGGGTAGCGGGAGACTACAATGAGCAGTTCTTC
CASSILGVAGDYNEQFF
>TRBJ1-1|few|TRBV12-2|.
TGTGCAAGTCGCTTGTGTGAAGCTTTCTTT
CASRLCEAFF
>TRBJ1-5|.|TRBV19|TRBD1
TGTGCTGCGGGGACAGGGGATCAGCCCCAGCATTTT
CAAGTGDQPQHF
>TRBJ2-7|.|TRBV5-1|.
TGCGCCAGCAGCTTGCGGCACTCGCTGGACTACGAGCAGTACTTC
CASSLRHSLDYEQYF
>TRBJ2-2|.|TRBV27|TRBD1
TGTGCCAGCAGAGTCGGGACAGGGGGTCTCGGGGAGCTGTTTTTT
CASRVGTGGLGELFF
>TRBJ2-1|.|TRBV7-6|TRBD2
TGTGCCAGCAGCTTAAAACTAGCGTATGACAATGAGCAGTTCTTC
CASSLKLAYDNEQFF
>TRBJ1-2|.|TRBV19|.
TGTGCCAGTAGTATAGATGTTTCTGGGGGAATTTACTATGGCTACACCTTC
CASSIDVSGGIYYGYTF
>TRBJ2-5|.|TRBV7-9|.
TGTGCCAGCAGCTTGAGTGGAGGGGGCCAAGAGACCCAGTACTTC
CASSLSGGGQETQYF
>TRBJ2-4|.|TRBV11-2|TRBD2
TGTGCCAGCAGCTTGGGGGGGTCCTCAGCCAAAAACATTCAGTACTTC
CASSLGGSSAKNIQYF
>TRBJ2-1|.|TRBV7-6|.
TGTGCCAGCAGCTTAGCGAATATAGGGACCCTGCCTACCTACAATGAGCAGTTCTTC
CASSLANIGTLPTYNEQFF
>TRBJ2-7|.|TRBV27|.
TGTGCCAGCAGTTTTGGGTCAGTAAGTTACGAGCAGTACTTC
CASSFGSVSYEQYF
>TRBJ2-6|.|TRBV7-3|.
TGTGCCAGCAGCTTGGACGGGGCGGACGTCCTGACTTTC
CASSLDGADVLTF